One and the same sample provided the 25 T cell receptor beta chains below, sequenced in a study of control samples from healthy donors and cancer patients. Repertoires were generated with immunoSEQ multiplex PCR, while TCRdb's copy carries only in-frame clones and drops some. The table has 70,000 or so clones, over 75% seen once; the top ten hold 25% to 30%. Material: blood. The receptor set was obtained from a man aged 50 or older in good health.

The chain's CDR3 is CASSSQGAKEKLFF. DNA of the CDR3: TGTGCCAGCAGTTCGCAGGGGGCGAAGGAAAAACTGTTTTTT. This chain joins TRBV28 and TRBJ1-4; the match to TRBD1 covers 8 bases. V lost 4 bases to trimming and J lost 8 bases; unmatched junction nucleotides: 6. The length of the CDR3 is 14 residues. CDR1 and CDR2 (germline): MDHEN, SYDVKM.

The chain links TRBV19 to TRBJ2-1, with TRBD1 matching 7 bases. The CDR3 is 12 amino acids. Germline lookup yields CDR1 LNHDA and CDR2 SQIVND (reference sequence). Trimming removed 2 bases from V and 13 bases from J; junction bases left unmatched: 5. CDR3 DNA: TGTGCCAGTAGTATACTACAGGGGCACCAGTTCTTC. Its translation: CASSILQGHQFF.

The chain joins TRBV24-1 to TRBJ2-2; D remains ambiguous. V gave up 2 bases and J gave up 0 bases, with 9 bases separating them. This CDR3 is 16 amino acids long. CDR1 and CDR2 (germline): KGHDR, SFDVKD. The CDR3 region is CATSDSLRSNTGELFF. CDR3 bases: TGTGCCACCAGTGATTCCTTGCGGTCGAACACCGGGGAGCTGTTTTTT.

The genes are TRBV7-7 and TRBJ2-2; 9 bases agree with TRBD1. The CDR3 loop spans 16 amino acids. From germline, CDR1 is SSHAT and CDR2 FNYEAQ (reference sequence). The junction had 9 bases not matched to a gene; V was cut back by 6 bases and J by 4 bases. The CDR3 here is CASRGPGQGGTGELFF. The CDR3 DNA sequence: TGTGCCAGCAGAGGACCGGGACAGGGCGGCACCGGGGAGCTGTTTTTT.

CDR3 sequence (DNA): TGTGCCAGCAGTTACTCCGGGACAGGAGTCTACGAGCAGTACTTC. Residues: CASSYSGTGVYEQYF. This chain connects TRBV6-2 or TRBV6-3 to TRBJ2-7; the match to TRBD1 covers 8 bases. Germline trimming cut 0 bases from V and 3 bases from J; bases unmatched to any gene: 4. CDR3 length equals 15 residues. Germline CDR1 reads MNHEY; CDR2 reads SVGEGT.

The chain combines TRBV7-2 with TRBJ2-4, with 8 bases that match TRBD2. The germline V gene encodes CDR1 SGHTA and CDR2 FQGNSA. This CDR3 is 17 amino acids long. The V gene end was trimmed by 4 bases and the J gene end by 6 bases; junction bases not matched to a gene: 14. The CDR3 reads CASSSNLGGLDRNIQYF. The CDR3, as DNA: TGTGCCAGCAGCTCGAACCTAGGGGGACTAGATAGAAACATTCAGTACTTC.

This rearrangement joins TRBV5-4 to TRBJ1-1; D call uncertain. Germline loops: CDR1 SGHNT, CDR2 YYREEE (reference sequence). V lost 0 bases to trimming and J lost 5 bases, with 5 bases between them. CDR3 length: 12 residues. The CDR3 region has the DNA TGTGCCAGCAGCTTGGTCGGGACTGAAGCTTTCTTT. Amino acids: CASSLVGTEAFF.

This clone was seen only a few times. The chain is built from TRBV2 and TRBJ1-1; TRBD1 might be the D (6 bases). Germline CDR1 and CDR2: SNHLY and FYNNEI. V shed 0 bases and J shed 11 bases, with 10 bases lying between them. This CDR3 is 12 amino acids long. In DNA form, the CDR3 reads TGTGCCAGCAGTGAAGCTTTCCAGGGGGCTTTCTTT. As protein: CASSEAFQGAFF. Full variable domain (outside the CDR3, taken from reference TRBV2 and TRBJ1-1): EPEVTQTPSHQVTQMGQEVILRCVPISNHLYFYWYRQILGQKVEFLVSFYNNEISEKSEIFDDQFSVERPDGSNFTLKIRSTKLEDSAMYFCASSEAFQGAFFGQGTRLTVV.

The chain recombines TRBV3-1 (or the pseudogene TRBV3-2) with TRBJ1-2; TRBD1 is a possible D gene (6 bases). CDR3 length equals 14 residues. The germline CDR1 and CDR2 sequences are LGHDT and YNNKEL (reference sequence). Trimming left V 0 bases short and J 6 bases short, with 11 bases between. This CDR3 reads CASSQDGGGDGYTF. DNA of the CDR3: TGTGCCAGCAGCCAAGATGGAGGGGGGGATGGCTACACCTTC.

The rearrangement uses TRBV6-1 and TRBJ1-2; D not resolved. The V end was cut by 2 bases, the J end by 6 bases, with 16 bases between. Germline lookup yields CDR1 MNHNS and CDR2 SASEGT. The CDR3 extends over 15 amino acids. CDR3 nucleotide sequence: TGTGCCAGCAGTGAATGGGGAACCTCGATCCATGGCTACACCTTC. It translates to CASSEWGTSIHGYTF.

This chain joins TRBV18 and TRBJ1-1, with unresolved D. Germline assignment: CDR1 KGHSH and CDR2 LQKENI. The CDR3 has 13 amino acids. Between the trimmed V and J ends, which lost 6 bases and 5 bases, there was a span of 13 bases. CDR3 nucleotide sequence: TGTGCCAGCTCGTCCGTGGGAGGTACTGAAGCTTTCTTT. It specifies CASSSVGGTEAFF.

This chain links TRBV6-5 with TRBJ1-2; D is uncertain. The CDR3 loop spans 14 amino acids. Trimming removed 4 bases at V and 5 bases at J, with 14 bases between. Germline CDR1 MNHEY, CDR2 SVGAGI. The CDR3 sequence is CASSSPGIGYGYTF. The CDR3 DNA sequence: TGTGCCAGCAGTTCTCCGGGTATAGGATATGGCTACACCTTC.

The chain employs TRBV4-2 and TRBJ2-1; 9 bases map to TRBD2. The CDR3 totals 17 residues. J lost 4 bases, V lost 4 bases, and 11 bases had no gene match. Germline values: CDR1 LGHNA, CDR2 YNFKEQ. In DNA form, the CDR3 reads TGTGCCAGCAGCCCCCCTGGGGCGGGGGGGGTATACAATGAGCAGTTCTTC. Translation: CASSPPGAGGVYNEQFF.

The chain joins TRBV24-1 to TRBJ2-7, with 8 bases identical to TRBD2. The trim removed 5 bases at V and 7 bases at J, leaving 6 bases unmatched. The CDR3 has 13 residues. CDR1 and CDR2 from the germline V gene are KGHDR and SFDVKD. The CDR3 nucleotides read TGTGCCACCAGTGTAGCGGGACGGGAAGAGCAGTACTTC. Translated, it gives CATSVAGREEQYF.

This chain's CDR3 is CASSLDRGRTYEQYF. The CDR3 DNA reads TGCGCCAGCAGCTTGGATAGGGGACGAACCTACGAGCAGTACTTC. The V and J genes are TRBV5-1 and TRBJ2-7, with D perhaps given as TRBD1 or TRBD2 (5 bases each). The CDR3 spans 15 residues. Trimming stripped 0 bases from V and 2 bases from J, with 12 bases between. The germline V gene has CDR1 SGHRS and CDR2 YFSETQ.

In its sample, this clone was seen a few times. V usage is TRBV7-9 and J usage is TRBJ1-1; TRBD1 matches 12 bases. The CDR3 covers 15 residues. Trimming removed 4 bases from V and 5 bases from J; junction bases left unmatched: 5. Per the germline V gene, CDR1 is SEHNR and CDR2 is FQNEAQ (reference sequence). CDR3 sequence reads: CASSSGTGGRTEAFF. CDR3 in DNA: TGTGCCAGCAGCTCCGGGACAGGGGGCAGGACTGAAGCTTTCTTT.

This chain connects TRBV5-4 to TRBJ2-7; 7 bases align to TRBD2. Unmatched junction bases numbered 18, after V lost 4 bases and J lost 5 bases. The germline V gene has CDR1 SGHNT and CDR2 YYREEE (reference sequence). This CDR3 is 17 amino acids long. CDR3 protein: CASSHGPQAEGGDEQYF. CDR3 sequence (DNA): TGTGCCAGCAGCCATGGCCCACAAGCGGAGGGAGGGGACGAGCAGTACTTC.

This clone has a single count. The chain has TRBV30 and TRBJ2-7; D uncertain. The germline V gene has CDR1 GTSNPN and CDR2 SVGIG (reference sequence). The CDR3 loop spans 13 amino acids. The V end was cut by 1 base, the J end by 6 bases, with 13 bases between. The CDR3 here is CAWSGARRSEQYF. In DNA, the CDR3 is TGTGCCTGGAGTGGTGCCAGGCGGAGCGAGCAGTACTTC.

The rearrangement uses TRBV30 and TRBJ2-3; D unresolved. Germline CDR1 reads GTSNPN; CDR2 reads SVGIG (reference sequence). The CDR3 contains 9 residues. Here the CDR3 reads CATGDTQYF. CDR3 DNA: TGTGCTACGGGAGATACGCAGTATTTT.

The V gene is TRBV7-8, the J gene TRBJ2-3; tentatively, D is TRBD1 (6 bases). This CDR3 spans 12 amino acids. Germline lookup yields CDR1 SGHVS and CDR2 FQNEAQ. Trimming pared 6 bases from V and 5 bases from J, leaving 9 bases between. CDR3 loop: CASSYREDTQYF. The CDR3 nucleotides are TGTGCCAGCAGTTACAGGGAAGATACGCAGTATTTT.

The V call is TRBV6-4, the J call TRBJ2-3; D may be TRBD2 (6 bases). Germline CDR1 and CDR2: MRHNA and SNTAGT. The V end was cut by 2 bases, the J end by 0 bases, with 9 bases between. The CDR3 runs to 15 residues. The CDR3 sequence is CASSDVAVSTDTQYF. CDR3 in DNA: TGTGCCAGCAGTGACGTAGCGGTGAGCACAGATACGCAGTATTTT.

A few counts support this clone. The chain links TRBV4-2 to TRBJ1-2; tentative D call: TRBD1 (5 bases). The CDR3 sequence is 15 residues long. Germline CDR1 LGHNA, CDR2 YNFKEQ. Between the trimmed V and J ends, which lost 4 bases and 3 bases, there was a span of 15 bases. The DNA for the CDR3 is TGTGCCAGCAGCCCCAGACACGGGGGAGACTATGGCTACACCTTC. It encodes CASSPRHGGDYGYTF.

Worth noting for this clone: One end of the junction is discordant with germline, which a read error may explain. This chain uses TRBV6-5 with TRBJ2-2; D is perhaps TRBD2 (6 bases). Germline V lookup: CDR1 MNHEY, CDR2 SVGAGI. The CDR3 is 14 amino acids. CDR3 amino acids: CASSDSGESGELFF. CDR3 in DNA: TGTGCCAGCAGTGACTCGGGGGAGTCCGGGGAGCTGTTTTTT.

This sequence joins TRBV5-1 and TRBJ2-5; D is possibly TRBD2 (5 bases). Trimming pared 6 bases from V and 0 bases from J, leaving 6 bases between. Germline CDR1 SGHRS, CDR2 YFSETQ. CDR3 length: 12 residues. The CDR3, as DNA: TGCGCCAGCACGGGGAACCAAGAGACCCAGTACTTC. Translation gives CASTGNQETQYF.

CDR3 nucleotides: TGTGCCAGCGGCGGGACAGGGGCTAACTATGGCTACACCTTC. This gives the protein CASGGTGANYGYTF. J is TRBJ1-2 and V is TRBV6-5, with 10 bases fitting TRBD1. The CDR3 consists of 14 residues. Germline CDR1 MNHEY, CDR2 SVGAGI. After removal of 8 bases from V and 0 bases from J, the junction contained 3 bases not matched to a gene.